What follows is one T cell receptor (beta chain) and its context. V dropped 3 bases and J dropped 5 bases, with 8 bases sitting between them. Germline V gene data show CDR1 as LGHDT and CDR2 as YNNKEL (reference sequence). There are 12 residues in the CDR3. The data are from a study of T-cell memory formation after mild COVID-19. TCRdb independently ran MiXCR on the 5' RACE reads; one entry per CDR3 protein. The table lists 400,000 to 550,000 distinct CDR3 sequences, nearly 25% of them singletons. This chain connects TRBV3-1 to TRBJ2-7, with D unclear. The sequence was collected from an adult woman who had mild COVID-19 (a few samples of this study predate the infection). Cell type and time point are not known. Sample: PBMCs or a T cell subset sorted from them (not recorded which). As DNA, the CDR3 is TGTGCCAGCAGCCATCGTGTGAACGAGCAGTACTTC. Residues: CASSHRVNEQYF.